This TCR beta chain is from a study of cytomegalovirus exposure and HLA in healthy donors. This PCR relied on a set of 60 Vbeta primers and 13 Jbeta primers. Generated by immunoSEQ multiplex PCR, the TCRdb table keeps only in-frame clones and is missing some. The sample shows approximately 90,000 clones, about 75% of them seen only once. Study-level findings and limits: It emerged from a later analysis that several of the most significant clusters appeared to be linked to common viral pathogens.

The CDR3 length is 16 residues. Germline loops: CDR1 LNHDA, CDR2 SQIVND (reference sequence). The germline V and J ends were trimmed by 8 bases and 0 bases, with 17 bases remaining between them. Notes on this clone: Its target is unknown.

The specimen sequenced was PBMCs. This TCR was recovered from a man aged 40-50 years in good health and CMV-seronegative. The gene calls are TRBV19 and TRBJ1-5; D might be TRBD1 (6 bases). CDR3 in DNA: TGTGCCAGTCAGGGGCAGGGGATAAGTAGCAATCAGCCCCAGCATTTT. Translating it yields CASQGQGISSNQPQHF.